The sequence of this T cell receptor (beta chain) was determined in a study of blood T cell repertoires in COVID-19. As for the study in general: Specimens from acute and convalescent COVID-19 originated in the United States, Italy and Spain. The analysed material was cDNA or gDNA that came from T cells, B-cell-depleted T cells, or PBMCs.

Germline loops: CDR1 SGHTA, CDR2 FQGTGA. After removal of 5 bases from V and 4 bases from J, the junction contained 10 bases not matched to a gene. The CDR3 contains 15 residues. Per the study methods: Reference gene primer amplification in the assay estimated nucleated cell counts. Libraries were prepared by immunoSEQ multiplex PCR; TCRdb keeps only in-frame clonotypes and omits some of them. The DNA was the basis for D and trimming; V, J and clone size are from that table. The sample records about 170,000 clones, 86% being singletons. This chain uses TRBV7-3 with TRBJ2-5, with 7 bases aligning to TRBD2. Source material: peripheral blood. The sequence came from a man aged 45-60 years with active or convalescent COVID-19. The CDR3 protein is CASSLTGGGGETQYF. As DNA, the CDR3 is TGTGCCAGCAGCCTCACCGGCGGGGGAGGAGAGACCCAGTACTTC. The full variable domain, completed using reference TRBV7-3 and TRBJ2-5, is GAGVSQTPSNKVTEKGKYVELRCDPISGHTALYWYRQSLGQGPEFLIYFQGTGAADDSGLPNDRFFAVRPEGSVSTLKIQRTERGDSAVYLCASSLTGGGGETQYFGPGTRLLVL.